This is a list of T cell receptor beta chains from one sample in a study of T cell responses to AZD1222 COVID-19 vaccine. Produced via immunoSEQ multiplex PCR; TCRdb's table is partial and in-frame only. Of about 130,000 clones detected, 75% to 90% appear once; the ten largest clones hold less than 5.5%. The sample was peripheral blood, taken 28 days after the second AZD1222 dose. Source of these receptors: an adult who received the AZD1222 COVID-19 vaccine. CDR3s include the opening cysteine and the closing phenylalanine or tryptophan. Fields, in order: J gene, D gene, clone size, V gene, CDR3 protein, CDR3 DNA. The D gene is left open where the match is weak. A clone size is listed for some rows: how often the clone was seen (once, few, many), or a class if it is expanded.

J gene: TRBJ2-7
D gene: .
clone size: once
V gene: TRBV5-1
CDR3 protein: CASSPIQQGTYEQYF
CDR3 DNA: TGCGCCAGCAGCCCTATACAACAGGGAACCTACGAGCAGTACTTC

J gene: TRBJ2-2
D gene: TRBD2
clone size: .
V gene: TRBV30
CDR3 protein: CAWNSLAGVVGELFF
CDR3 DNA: TGTGCCTGGAACTCACTAGCGGGGGTTGTCGGGGAGCTGTTTTTT

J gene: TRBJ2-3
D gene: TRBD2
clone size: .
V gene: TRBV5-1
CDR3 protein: CASSLVRGGTSGVCITDTQYF
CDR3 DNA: TGCGCCAGCAGCTTGGTTCGCGGGGGGACTAGCGGGGTCTGTATCACAGATACGCAGTATTTT

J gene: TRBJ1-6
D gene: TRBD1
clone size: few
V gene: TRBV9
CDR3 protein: CASSVAPADRGNSPLHF
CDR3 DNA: TGTGCCAGCAGCGTAGCCCCAGCGGACAGGGGGAATTCACCCCTCCACTTT

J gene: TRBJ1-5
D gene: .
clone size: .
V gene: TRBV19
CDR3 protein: CASTELGPLPQPQHF
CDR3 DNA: TGTGCCAGTACCGAACTAGGGCCTCTCCCCCAGCCCCAGCATTTT

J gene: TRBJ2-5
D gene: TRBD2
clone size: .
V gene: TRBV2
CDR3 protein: CASSETSGGVETQYF
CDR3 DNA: TGTGCCAGCAGTGAAACTAGCGGGGGGGTAGAGACCCAGTACTTC

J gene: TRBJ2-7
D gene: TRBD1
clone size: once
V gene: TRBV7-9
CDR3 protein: CASSPLGGTGYEQYF
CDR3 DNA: TGTGCCAGCAGCCCCCTCGGCGGGACAGGCTACGAGCAGTACTTC

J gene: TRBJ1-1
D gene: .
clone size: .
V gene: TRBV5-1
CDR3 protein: CASSLPHGNTEAFF
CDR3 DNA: TGCGCCAGCAGCTTGCCGCACGGGAACACTGAAGCTTTCTTT

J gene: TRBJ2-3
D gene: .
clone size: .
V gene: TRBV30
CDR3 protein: CACRWGRGFSDTQYF
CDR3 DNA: TGTGCCTGCCGGTGGGGGCGGGGATTTTCAGATACGCAGTATTTT

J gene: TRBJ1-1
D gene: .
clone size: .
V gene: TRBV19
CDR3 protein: CASTPWAGRFTEAFF
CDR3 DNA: TGTGCCAGTACTCCCTGGGCAGGGAGATTCACTGAAGCTTTCTTT

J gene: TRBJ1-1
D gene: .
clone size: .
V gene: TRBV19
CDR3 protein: CASSPSGGPAEAFF
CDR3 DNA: TGTGCCAGTAGTCCCTCCGGGGGGCCGGCTGAAGCTTTCTTT

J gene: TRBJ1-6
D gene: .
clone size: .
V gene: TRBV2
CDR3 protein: CASSLRGYNSPLHF
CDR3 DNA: TGTGCCAGCAGTCTTAGAGGGTATAATTCACCCCTCCACTTT

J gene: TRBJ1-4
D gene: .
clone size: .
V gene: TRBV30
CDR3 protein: CAWSVRWDSTNEKLFF
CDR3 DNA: TGTGCCTGGAGTGTACGGTGGGATTCAACTAATGAAAAACTGTTTTTT

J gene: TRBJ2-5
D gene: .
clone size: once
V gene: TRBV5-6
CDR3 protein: CASSFLGGRETQYF
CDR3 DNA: TGTGCCAGCAGCTTTCTCGGGGGCAGGGAGACCCAGTACTTC

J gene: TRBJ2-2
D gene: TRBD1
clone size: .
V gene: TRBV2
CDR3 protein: CASGQGLNTGELFF
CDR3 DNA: TGTGCCAGCGGACAGGGTTTGAACACCGGGGAGCTGTTTTTT

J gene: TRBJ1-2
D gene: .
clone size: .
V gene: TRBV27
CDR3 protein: CASSRAEGINYGYTF
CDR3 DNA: TGTGCCAGCTCCCGGGCGGAAGGAATAAACTATGGCTACACCTTC

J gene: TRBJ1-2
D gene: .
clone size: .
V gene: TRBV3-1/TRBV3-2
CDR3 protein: CASSLAGTLDGYTF
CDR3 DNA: TGTGCCAGCAGCCTCGCCGGGACGCTGGATGGCTACACCTTC

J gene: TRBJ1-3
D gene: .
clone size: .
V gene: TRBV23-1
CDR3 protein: CASSQTLSVSGNTIYF
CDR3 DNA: TGCGCCAGCAGTCAAACCCTCTCGGTCTCTGGAAACACCATATATTTT